The 2 T cell receptor beta chains below come from one sample, sequenced in a study of T cells after yellow fever vaccination. TCRdb itself ran the 5' RACE reads through MiXCR, one entry per CDR3 protein. This sample has under 300,000 distinct CDR3 sequences, with less than 8.5% found just once. Sequencing used CD4+ T cells sorted from PBMCs, obtained 15 days after the yellow fever booster vaccination. The receptors stem from a man aged 25 to 40 who received the YFV17D yellow fever vaccine.

This chain joins TRBV6-2 or TRBV6-3 and TRBJ2-2, with TRBD2 as a possible D gene (6 bases). Germline CDR1 MNHEY, CDR2 SVGEGT. This CDR3 is built from 15 residues. Trimming removed 3 bases at V and 6 bases at J, with 14 bases between. The CDR3 coding sequence is TGTGCCAGCAGTTATCCTCCCCCGGGGGCCGGGGAGCTGTTTTTT. This encodes CASSYPPPGAGELFF.

J is TRBJ2-7 and V is TRBV20-1; TRBD2 matches at 8 bases. This CDR3 comprises 18 residues. Germline CDR1 and CDR2: DFQATT and SNEGSKA (reference sequence). J was trimmed by 1 base and V by 0 bases; bases with no gene match: 14. CDR3: CSARDPSRGLVLSYEQYF. The CDR3, as DNA: TGCAGTGCTAGAGATCCCTCTCGGGGACTAGTCCTTTCCTACGAGCAGTACTTC.